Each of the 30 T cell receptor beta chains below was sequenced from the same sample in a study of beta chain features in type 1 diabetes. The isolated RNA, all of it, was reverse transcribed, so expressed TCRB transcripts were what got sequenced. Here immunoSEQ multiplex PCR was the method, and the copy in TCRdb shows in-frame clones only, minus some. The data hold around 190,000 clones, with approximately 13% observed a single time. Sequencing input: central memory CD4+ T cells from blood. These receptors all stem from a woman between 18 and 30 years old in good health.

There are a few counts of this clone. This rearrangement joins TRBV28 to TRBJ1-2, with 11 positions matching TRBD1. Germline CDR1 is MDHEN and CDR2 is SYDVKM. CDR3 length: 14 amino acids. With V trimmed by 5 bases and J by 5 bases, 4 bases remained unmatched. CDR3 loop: CASSTGQGAYGYTF. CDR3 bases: TGTGCCAGCAGTACCGGACAGGGGGCTTATGGCTACACCTTC.

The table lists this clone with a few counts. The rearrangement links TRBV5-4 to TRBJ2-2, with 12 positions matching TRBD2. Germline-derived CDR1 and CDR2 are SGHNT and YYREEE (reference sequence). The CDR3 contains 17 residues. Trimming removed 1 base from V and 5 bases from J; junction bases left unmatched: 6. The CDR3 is CASSLSSGRAWTGELFF. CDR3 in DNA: TGTGCCAGCAGCTTGTCTAGCGGGAGGGCATGGACCGGGGAGCTGTTTTTT.

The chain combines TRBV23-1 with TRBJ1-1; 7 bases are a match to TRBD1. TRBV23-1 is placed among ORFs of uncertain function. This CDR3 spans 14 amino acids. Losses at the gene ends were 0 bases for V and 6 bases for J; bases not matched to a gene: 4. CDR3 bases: TGCGCCAGCAGTCAATCGTCCAGGGGGGCTGAAGCTTTCTTT. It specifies CASSQSSRGAEAFF.

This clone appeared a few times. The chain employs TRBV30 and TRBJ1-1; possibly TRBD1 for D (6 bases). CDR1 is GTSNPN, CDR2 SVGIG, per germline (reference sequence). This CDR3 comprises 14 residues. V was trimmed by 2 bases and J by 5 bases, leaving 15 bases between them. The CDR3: CAWSPQGLRTEAFF. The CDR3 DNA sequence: TGTGCCTGGAGTCCGCAGGGGCTGCGGACTGAAGCTTTCTTT.

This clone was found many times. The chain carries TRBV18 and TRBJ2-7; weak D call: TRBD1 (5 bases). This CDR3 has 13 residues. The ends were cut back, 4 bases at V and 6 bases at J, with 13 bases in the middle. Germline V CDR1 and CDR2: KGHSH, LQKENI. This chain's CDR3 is CASSRPSRGEQYF. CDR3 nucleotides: TGTGCCAGCTCACGACCCAGTAGGGGCGAGCAGTACTTC.

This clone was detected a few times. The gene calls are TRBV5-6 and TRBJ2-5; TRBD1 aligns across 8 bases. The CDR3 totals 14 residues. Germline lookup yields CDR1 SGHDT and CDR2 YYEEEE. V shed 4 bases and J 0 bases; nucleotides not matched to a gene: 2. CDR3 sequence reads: CASSPGQDQETQYF. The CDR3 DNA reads TGTGCCAGCAGCCCGGGACAGGACCAAGAGACCCAGTACTTC.

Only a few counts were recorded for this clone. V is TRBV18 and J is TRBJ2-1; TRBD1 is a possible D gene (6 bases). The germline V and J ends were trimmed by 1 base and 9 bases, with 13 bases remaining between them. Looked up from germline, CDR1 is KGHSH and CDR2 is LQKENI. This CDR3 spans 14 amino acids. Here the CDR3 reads CASSPQNRDREQFF. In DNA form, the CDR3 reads TGTGCCAGCTCACCACAGAACAGGGATCGTGAGCAGTTCTTC.

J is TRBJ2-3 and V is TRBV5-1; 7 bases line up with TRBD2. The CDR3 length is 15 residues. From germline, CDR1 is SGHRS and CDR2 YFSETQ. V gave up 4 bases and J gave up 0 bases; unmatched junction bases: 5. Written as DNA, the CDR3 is TGCGCCAGCAGCGGCGGGAGAGCCAGCACAGATACGCAGTATTTT. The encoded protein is CASSGGRASTDTQYF.

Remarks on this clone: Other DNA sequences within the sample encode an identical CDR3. Written as DNA, the CDR3 is TGCGCCAGCAGCCCGGGACAGGGGACCGATACGCAGTATTTT. Translated, it gives CASSPGQGTDTQYF. The V gene is TRBV5-1, the J gene TRBJ2-3; 10 nucleotides line up with TRBD1. Germline-derived CDR1 and CDR2 are SGHRS and YFSETQ. This CDR3 spans 14 amino acids. V lost 4 bases and J lost 6; bases outside the gene matches: 5.

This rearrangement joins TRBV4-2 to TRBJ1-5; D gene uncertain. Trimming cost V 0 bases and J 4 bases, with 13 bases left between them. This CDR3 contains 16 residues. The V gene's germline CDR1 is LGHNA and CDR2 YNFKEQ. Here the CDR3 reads CASSQESAGRNQPQHF. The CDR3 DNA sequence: TGTGCCAGCAGCCAAGAGTCGGCGGGCAGGAATCAGCCCCAGCATTTT.

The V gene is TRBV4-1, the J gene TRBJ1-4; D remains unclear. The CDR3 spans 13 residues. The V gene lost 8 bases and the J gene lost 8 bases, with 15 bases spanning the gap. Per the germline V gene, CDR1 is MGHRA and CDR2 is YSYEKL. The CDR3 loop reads CASDPGSREKLFF. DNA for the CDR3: TGCGCCAGCGATCCGGGATCCCGCGAAAAACTGTTTTTT.

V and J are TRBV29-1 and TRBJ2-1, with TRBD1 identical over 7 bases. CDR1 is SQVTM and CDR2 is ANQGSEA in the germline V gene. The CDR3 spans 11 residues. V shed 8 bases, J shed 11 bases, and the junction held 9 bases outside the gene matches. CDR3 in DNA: TGCAGCCTTGGGGACAGTCTCCAGCAGTTCTTC. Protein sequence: CSLGDSLQQFF.

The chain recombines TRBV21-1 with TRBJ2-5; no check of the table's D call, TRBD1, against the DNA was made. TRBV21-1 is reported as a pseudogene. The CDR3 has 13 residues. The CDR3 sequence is CASSKAPQETQYF. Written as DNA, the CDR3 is TGTGCCAGCAGCAAAGCCCCACAAGAGACCCAGTACTTC.

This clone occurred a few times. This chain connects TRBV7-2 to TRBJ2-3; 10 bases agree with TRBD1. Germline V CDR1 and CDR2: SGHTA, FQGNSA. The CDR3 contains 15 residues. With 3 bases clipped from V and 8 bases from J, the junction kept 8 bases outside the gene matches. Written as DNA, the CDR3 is TGTGCCAGCAGCTTGACAGGGGGCGAGGGGGGTACGCAGTATTTT. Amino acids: CASSLTGGEGGTQYF.

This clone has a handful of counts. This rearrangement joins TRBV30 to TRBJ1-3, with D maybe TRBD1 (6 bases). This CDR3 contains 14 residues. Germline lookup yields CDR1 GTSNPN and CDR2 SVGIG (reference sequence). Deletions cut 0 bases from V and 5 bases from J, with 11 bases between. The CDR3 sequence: CAWSVLGARNTIYF. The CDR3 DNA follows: TGTGCCTGGAGTGTACTGGGGGCTAGAAACACCATATATTTT.

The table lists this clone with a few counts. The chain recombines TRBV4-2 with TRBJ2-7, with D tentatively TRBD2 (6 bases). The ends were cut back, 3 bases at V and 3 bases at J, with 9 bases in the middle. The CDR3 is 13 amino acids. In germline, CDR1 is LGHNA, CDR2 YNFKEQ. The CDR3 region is CASSQREGYEQYF. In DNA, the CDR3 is TGTGCCAGCAGCCAGCGGGAAGGCTACGAGCAGTACTTC.

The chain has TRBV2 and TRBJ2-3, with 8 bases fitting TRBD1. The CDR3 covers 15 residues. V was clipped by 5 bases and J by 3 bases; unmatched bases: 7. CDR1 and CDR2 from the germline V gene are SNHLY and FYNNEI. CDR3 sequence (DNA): TGTGCCAGCAGTCACCAGGGGGCGAAAACAGATACGCAGTATTTT. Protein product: CASSHQGAKTDTQYF. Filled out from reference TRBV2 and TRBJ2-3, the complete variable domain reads EPEVTQTPSHQVTQMGQEVILRCVPISNHLYFYWYRQILGQKVEFLVSFYNNEISEKSEIFDDQFSVERPDGSNFTLKIRSTKLEDSAMYFCASSHQGAKTDTQYFGPGTRLTVL.

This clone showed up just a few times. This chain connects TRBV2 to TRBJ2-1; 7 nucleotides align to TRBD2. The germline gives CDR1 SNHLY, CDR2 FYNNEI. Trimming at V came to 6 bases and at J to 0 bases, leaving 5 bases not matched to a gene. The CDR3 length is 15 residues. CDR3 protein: CASRVAGLSYNEQFF. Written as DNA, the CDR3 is TGTGCCAGCAGGGTAGCGGGCCTCTCCTACAATGAGCAGTTCTTC.

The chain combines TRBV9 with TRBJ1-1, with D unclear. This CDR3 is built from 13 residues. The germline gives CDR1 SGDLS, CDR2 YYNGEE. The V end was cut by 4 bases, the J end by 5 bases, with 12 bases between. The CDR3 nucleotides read TGTGCCAGCAGCTCCGGGTCTGCTACTGAAGCTTTCTTT. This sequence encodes CASSSGSATEAFF. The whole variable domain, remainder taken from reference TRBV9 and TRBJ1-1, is DSGVTQTPKHLITATGQRVTLRCSPRSGDLSVYWYQQSLDQGLQFLIQYYNGEERAKGNILERFSAQQFPDLHSELNLSSLELGDSALYFCASSSGSATEAFFGQGTRLTVV.

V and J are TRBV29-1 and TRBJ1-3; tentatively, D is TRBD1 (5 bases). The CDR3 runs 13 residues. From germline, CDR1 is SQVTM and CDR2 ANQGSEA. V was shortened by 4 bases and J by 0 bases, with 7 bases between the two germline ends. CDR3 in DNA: TGCAGCGTTGGGACAAACTCTGGAAACACCATATATTTT. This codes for CSVGTNSGNTIYF.

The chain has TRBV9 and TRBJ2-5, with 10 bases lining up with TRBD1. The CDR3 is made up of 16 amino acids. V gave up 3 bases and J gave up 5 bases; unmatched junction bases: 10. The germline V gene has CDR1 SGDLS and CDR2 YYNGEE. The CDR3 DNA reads TGTGCCAGCAGCGAGAGACAGGGGGCGCAGGGGGAGACCCAGTACTTC. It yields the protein CASSERQGAQGETQYF.

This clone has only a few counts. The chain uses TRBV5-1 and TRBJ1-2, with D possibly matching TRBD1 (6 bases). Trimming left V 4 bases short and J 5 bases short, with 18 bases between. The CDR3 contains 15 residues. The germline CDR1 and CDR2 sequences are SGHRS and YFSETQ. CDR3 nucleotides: TGCGCCAGCAGCAGAGAGGGGGTCGGTCTATATGGCTACACCTTC. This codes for CASSREGVGLYGYTF.

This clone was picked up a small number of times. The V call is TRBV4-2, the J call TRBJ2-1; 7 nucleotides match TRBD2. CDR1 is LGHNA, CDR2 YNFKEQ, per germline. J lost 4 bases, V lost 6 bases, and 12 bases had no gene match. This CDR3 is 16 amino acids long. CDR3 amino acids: CASSTRVERGYNEQFF. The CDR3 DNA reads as TGTGCCAGCAGTACCCGTGTGGAGCGGGGATACAATGAGCAGTTCTTC.

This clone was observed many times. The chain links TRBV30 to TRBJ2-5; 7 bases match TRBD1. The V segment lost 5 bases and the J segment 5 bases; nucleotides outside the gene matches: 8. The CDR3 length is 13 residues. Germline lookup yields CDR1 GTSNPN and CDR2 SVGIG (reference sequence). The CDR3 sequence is CAWVGQAWETQYF. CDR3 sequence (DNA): TGTGCCTGGGTCGGACAGGCCTGGGAGACCCAGTACTTC.

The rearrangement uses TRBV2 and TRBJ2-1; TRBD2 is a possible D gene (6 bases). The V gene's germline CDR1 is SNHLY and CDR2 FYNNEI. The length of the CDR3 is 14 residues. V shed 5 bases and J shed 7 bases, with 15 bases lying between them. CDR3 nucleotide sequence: TGTGCCAGCAGTCGACTAGACATTTGGAATGAGCAGTTCTTC. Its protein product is CASSRLDIWNEQFF.

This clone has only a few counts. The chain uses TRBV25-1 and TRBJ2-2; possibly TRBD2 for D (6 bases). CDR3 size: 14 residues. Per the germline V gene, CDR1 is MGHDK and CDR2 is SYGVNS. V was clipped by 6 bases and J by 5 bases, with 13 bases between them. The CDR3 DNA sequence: TGTGCCAGCAGCCGTTTCAGCGGGACCGGGGAGCTGTTTTTT. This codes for CASSRFSGTGELFF.

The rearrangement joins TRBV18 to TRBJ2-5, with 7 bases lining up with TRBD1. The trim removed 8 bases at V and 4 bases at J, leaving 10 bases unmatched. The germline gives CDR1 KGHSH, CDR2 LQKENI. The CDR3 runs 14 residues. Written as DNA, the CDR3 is TGTGCCAGCCGATTAACAGGGGCTGGAGAGACCCAGTACTTC. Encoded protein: CASRLTGAGETQYF.

CDR3: CASSGTQETQYF. For the CDR3, the DNA is TGTGCCAGCAGCGGGACACAAGAGACCCAGTACTTC. The rearrangement uses TRBV5-6 and TRBJ2-5; D is perhaps TRBD1 (6 bases). Per germline, CDR1 SGHDT and CDR2 YYEEEE. This CDR3 spans 12 amino acids. V lost 4 bases, J lost 2 bases, and 6 bases lay in between. Drawing the rest from reference TRBV5-6 and TRBJ2-5, the complete variable domain is DAGVTQSPTHLIKTRGQQVTLRCSPKSGHDTVSWYQQALGQGPQFIFQYYEEEERQRGNFPDRFSGHQFPNYSSELNVNALLLGDSALYLCASSGTQETQYFGPGTRLLVL.

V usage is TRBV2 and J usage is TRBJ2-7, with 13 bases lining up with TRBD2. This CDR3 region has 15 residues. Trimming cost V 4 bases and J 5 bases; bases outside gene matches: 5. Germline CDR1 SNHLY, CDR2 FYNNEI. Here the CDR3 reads CASSVRGLAGNEQYF. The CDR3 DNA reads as TGTGCCAGCAGTGTAAGGGGACTAGCGGGAAACGAGCAGTACTTC.

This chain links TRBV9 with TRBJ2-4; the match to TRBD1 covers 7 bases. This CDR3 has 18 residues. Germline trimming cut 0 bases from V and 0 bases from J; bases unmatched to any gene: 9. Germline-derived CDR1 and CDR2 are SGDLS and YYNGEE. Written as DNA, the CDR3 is TGTGCCAGCAGCGTAGACTCTTTGGCAGGGGGAGCCAAAAACATTCAGTACTTC. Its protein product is CASSVDSLAGGAKNIQYF.